Below are 19 T cell receptor beta chains sequenced from a single sample in a study of CDR3 diversity in severe acne. TCRdb used MiXCR to reprocess the PCR reads, holding one entry per CDR3 protein. The sample yields 89,000 or so distinct CDR3 sequences, 45% to 50% seen once. Sequencing input: blood. The receptors stem from a male donor in good health, serving as a control.

The rearrangement uses TRBV10-3 and TRBJ1-6, with 9 positions matching TRBD1. J lost 8 bases, V lost 10 bases, and 6 bases had no gene match. CDR1 is ENHRY, CDR2 SYGVKD, per germline. CDR3 length: 13 amino acids. The CDR3: CASRTGEDSPLHF. The CDR3 DNA reads TGTGCCAGCAGGACAGGGGAGGATTCACCCCTCCACTTT.

V and J are TRBV25-1 and TRBJ1-6, with D maybe TRBD1 (6 bases). The length of the CDR3 is 15 residues. Germline V CDR1 and CDR2: MGHDK, SYGVNS. The V end lost 8 bases, the J end lost 10 bases, and 21 bases lay between the germline ends. The CDR3 coding sequence is TGTGCCAGCGGTGCCAGACAGGTCCCTGGCTCACCCCTCCACTTT. It yields the protein CASGARQVPGSPLHF.

In its sample, this clonotype was seen many times. This chain links TRBV19 with TRBJ2-3; a possible D gene is TRBD1 (6 bases). CDR1 and CDR2 (germline): LNHDA, SQIVND (reference sequence). Between the trimmed V and J ends, which lost 5 bases and 5 bases, there was a span of 8 bases. This CDR3 has 12 residues. The CDR3 nucleotides read TGTGCCAGTAGTCTCAGGGGAGATACGCAGTATTTT. Translating gives CASSLRGDTQYF.

This clonotype is labeled medium-sized (0.01 to 0.1%). The rearrangement uses TRBV19 and TRBJ2-1; a possible D gene is TRBD2 (5 bases). Per the germline V gene, CDR1 is LNHDA and CDR2 is SQIVND (reference sequence). V lost 4 bases and J lost 2, with 9 bases in between. The CDR3 has 14 residues. In DNA form, the CDR3 reads TGTGCCAGTAGTACTAGCAGCACCTACAATGAGCAGTTCTTC. This translates into CASSTSSTYNEQFF.

J is TRBJ2-7 and V is TRBV7-2; 7 positions match TRBD2. J lost 9 bases, V lost 5 bases, and 16 bases had no gene match. CDR1 and CDR2 (germline): SGHTA, FQGNSA. The CDR3 extends over 15 amino acids. Here the CDR3 reads CASSASTTGGDTQYF. The CDR3 nucleotides are TGTGCCAGCAGCGCCTCCACCACGGGGGGAGATACGCAGTACTTC.

This clonotype appeared a single time. No conserved phenylalanine or tryptophan is present at the end of the CDR3, so a read error is the likely explanation. No DNA is shown, since the ends of the CDR3 on it are uncertain; the CDR3 is the one TCRdb lists. This sequence joins TRBV6-1 and TRBJ2-3; TRBD1 reflects the table's D call only, with no check against the DNA. Germline CDR1 is MNHNS and CDR2 is SASEGT. The CDR3 extends over 10 residues, inclusive of both ends. Here the CDR3 reads CASSYGAGQG.

This chain connects TRBV7-3 to TRBJ2-2; maybe TRBD1 (6 bases). Germline CDR1 SGHTA, CDR2 FQGTGA. The CDR3 totals 15 residues. V lost 7 bases to trimming and J lost 8 bases, with 20 bases between them. In nucleotides, the CDR3 is TGTGCCAGCAAACCGGGACACGTACGAACAGGGGAGCTGTTTTTT. This gives the protein CASKPGHVRTGELFF.

This clonotype was seen at least ten times. This chain uses TRBV20-1 with TRBJ1-3; D is perhaps TRBD1 (5 bases). The germline CDR1 and CDR2 sequences are DFQATT and SNEGSKA (reference sequence). V lost 6 bases to trimming and J lost 2 bases, with 14 bases between them. The CDR3 runs to 14 residues. CDR3 DNA sequence: TGCAGTGCATCGGTATGGGGGGCTGGAAACACCATATATTTT. Protein: CSASVWGAGNTIYF.

The rearrangement joins TRBV5-4 to TRBJ1-4; 7 bases align to TRBD1. J gave up 3 bases and V 2 bases, and 4 bases lay outside the gene matches. This CDR3 spans 15 amino acids. The V gene's germline CDR1 is SGHNT and CDR2 YYREEE (reference sequence). Written as DNA, the CDR3 is TGTGCCAGCAGCTTTTTCCAGGGGGCTAATGAAAAACTGTTTTTT. This encodes CASSFFQGANEKLFF.

This clonotype is deemed medium-sized. V gene TRBV7-3 combines with J gene TRBJ2-6; D not certain. V gave up 5 bases and J gave up 9 bases, with 14 bases separating them. In germline, CDR1 is SGHTA, CDR2 FQGTGA. The CDR3 runs to 14 residues. As DNA, the CDR3 is TGTGCCAGCAGCCTCCCCTCTGGCAGCAACGTCCTGACTTTC. Encoded protein: CASSLPSGSNVLTF.

The chain links TRBV24-1 to TRBJ2-2; D remains unclear. V lost 4 bases to trimming and J lost 0 bases, with 8 bases between them. The CDR3 loop spans 15 amino acids. Germline V gene lookup returns CDR1 KGHDR and CDR2 SFDVKD. The CDR3, as DNA: TGTGCCACCAGTGACACCGGAGCGAACACCGGGGAGCTGTTTTTT. This gives the protein CATSDTGANTGELFF.

The sample holds a few counts of this clonotype. The chain has TRBV6-5 and TRBJ2-1, with D perhaps matching TRBD1 (6 bases). From germline, CDR1 is MNHEY and CDR2 SVGAGI. Trimming took 7 bases from V and 3 from J, leaving 19 bases between them. There are 16 residues in the CDR3. The CDR3 coding sequence is TGTGCCAGCATCTTATCGGGACACGAGGGCTACAATGAGCAGTTCTTC. Its protein is CASILSGHEGYNEQFF.

This clonotype has at least ten counts. The chain uses TRBV6-4 and TRBJ1-4, with no clear D. Germline V lookup: CDR1 MRHNA, CDR2 SNTAGT. This CDR3 is built from 13 residues. Deletions cut 2 bases from V and 8 bases from J, with 9 bases between. The CDR3 DNA reads TGTGCCAGCAGTGACGGTCCGAACGAAAAACTGTTTTTT. It translates to CASSDGPNEKLFF.

DNA of the CDR3: TGTGCCAGCAGTTTACGACAGGGGATCAGTCAGCCCCAGCATTTT. This translates into CASSLRQGISQPQHF. The chain recombines TRBV27 with TRBJ1-5, with 8 bases matching TRBD1. Germline V CDR1 and CDR2: MNHEY, SMNVEV (reference sequence). V shed 2 bases, J shed 6 bases, and the junction held 6 bases outside the gene matches. This CDR3 is 15 amino acids long.

On this clonotype: A read error is possible here, since a much larger clone lies one base away. This rearrangement joins TRBV24-1 to TRBJ2-5; no definite D call. The CDR3 runs to 14 residues. Germline V gene lookup returns CDR1 KGHDR and CDR2 SFDVKD. The CDR3 loop reads CATSDPRRLGEQHF. The CDR3 DNA is TGTGCCACCAGTGATCCCCGTCGACTTGGCGAGCAGCACTTC.

The CDR3 spells CASSVSPGGSYEQYF. The CDR3 bases are TGTGCCAGCAGCGTAAGTCCCGGGGGATCCTACGAGCAGTACTTC. The chain combines TRBV9 with TRBJ2-7; possibly TRBD2 for D (6 bases). Germline V CDR1 and CDR2: SGDLS, YYNGEE. The V and J ends lost 1 base and 1 base respectively, with 12 bases between them. CDR3 length equals 15 residues.

J is TRBJ2-7 and V is TRBV24-1; 9 bases match TRBD1. This CDR3 comprises 18 residues. With 4 bases clipped from V and 0 bases from J, the junction kept 12 bases outside the gene matches. In germline, CDR1 is KGHDR, CDR2 SFDVKD. The CDR3 is CATSDPLRGGQGSYEQYF. The CDR3 nucleotides read TGTGCCACCAGTGACCCCCTTAGGGGGGGACAGGGCTCCTACGAGCAGTACTTC.

This clonotype has at least ten counts. This rearrangement joins TRBV20-1 to TRBJ1-1, with 8 nucleotides matching TRBD1. V was clipped by 1 base and J by 5 bases; unmatched bases: 9. Germline CDR1 DFQATT, CDR2 SNEGSKA (reference sequence). CDR3 length: 15 amino acids. The CDR3 bases are TGCAGTGCTAGAGGAGCGGGCAGGGGGCTAACTGAAGCTTTCTTT. As protein: CSARGAGRGLTEAFF.

The chain recombines TRBV7-9 with TRBJ2-5; D could derive from TRBD1 or TRBD2 (7 bases each). The germline V gene has CDR1 SEHNR and CDR2 FQNEAQ (reference sequence). The CDR3 length is 14 residues. The germline V and J ends were trimmed by 5 bases and 7 bases, with 17 bases remaining between them. CDR3 bases: TGTGCCAGCAGCCCGGGACAGCCGGGGGGGACCCAGTACTTC. Its protein is CASSPGQPGGTQYF.